A selection of T cell receptor beta chains follows, all from one sample in a study of blood T cell repertoires in COVID-19. Generated by immunoSEQ multiplex PCR, the TCRdb table keeps only in-frame clones and is missing some. The table lists 200,000 to 250,000 clones, around nine tenths of them singletons. Specimen: peripheral blood. These receptors were obtained from a woman between 18 and 30 years old who had recovered from COVID-19. The CDR3 runs from the conserved cysteine through the conserved F or W. The D gene is left open where the match is weak. Part of the rows lack a size; the others show once, few, many or a class for expanded clones.

CDR3aa	CDR3nt	d_gene	j_gene	v_gene	abundance
CASSQGNRQYSNQPQHF	TGCGCCAGCAGCCAAGGTAACAGACAGTATAGCAATCAGCCCCAGCATTTT	.	TRBJ1-5	TRBV4-1	.
CASSKTGNSNQPQHF	TGTGCCAGCAGCAAGACAGGGAATAGCAATCAGCCCCAGCATTTT	TRBD1	TRBJ1-5	TRBV7-9	.
CASSELAGGIEGAHEQFF	TGTGCCAGCAGTGAATTAGCGGGAGGGATTGAAGGGGCCCATGAGCAGTTCTTC	TRBD2	TRBJ2-1	TRBV2	few
CASSIEGTLGNQPQHF	TGTGCCAGCAGCATCGAGGGAACCCTCGGGAATCAGCCCCAGCATTTT	.	TRBJ1-5	TRBV21-1	.
CASSQAGNTEAFF	TGTGCCAGTAGTCAGGCCGGGAACACTGAAGCTTTCTTT	.	TRBJ1-1	TRBV19	.
CASSDPTTLSANTGELFF	TGTGCCAGCAGTGACCCTACGACTCTTAGCGCGAACACCGGGGAGCTGTTTTTT	.	TRBJ2-2	TRBV25-1	.
CAWTRVTGVDGYTF	TGTGCCTGGACACGGGTAACAGGGGTTGATGGCTACACCTTC	TRBD1	TRBJ1-2	TRBV30	.
CSVETGASSGNTIYF	TGCAGCGTGGAGACAGGGGCCAGCTCTGGAAACACCATATATTTT	TRBD1	TRBJ1-3	TRBV29-1	once
CASSSPGNYGYTF	TGTGCCAGCAGCTCTCCGGGAAACTATGGCTACACCTTC	.	TRBJ1-2	TRBV5-6	few
CASSLRLGGVDEQFF	TGTGCCAGCAGCTTGAGGCTAGGGGGTGTCGATGAGCAGTTCTTC	.	TRBJ2-1	TRBV5-6	.
CASSSQGYNQPQHF	TGTGCCAGCAGCTCCCAGGGATACAATCAGCCCCAGCATTTT	.	TRBJ1-5	TRBV5-6	.
CASRVARGETQYF	TGTGCGTCTCGTGTCGCCCGGGGGGAGACCCAGTACTTC	.	TRBJ2-5	TRBV19	.
CASAGTGTAPYGYTF	TGTGCCAGCGCGGGGACCGGGACAGCCCCCTATGGCTACACCTTC	TRBD1	TRBJ1-2	TRBV19	.
CASSETFDYSRTDTQYF	TGTGCCAGCAGTGAAACGTTCGACTACAGCCGCACAGATACGCAGTATTTT	.	TRBJ2-3	TRBV25-1	.
CASSWTTGDTEAFF	TGCGCCAGCAGCTGGACGACAGGGGACACTGAAGCTTTCTTT	TRBD1	TRBJ1-1	TRBV5-1	.
CASSLAGGPSEQYF	TGTGCCAGCAGCTTAGCGGGAGGGCCCAGCGAGCAGTACTTC	TRBD2	TRBJ2-7	TRBV13	.
CASSETGVGTDTQYF	TGTGCCAGCAGCGAGACAGGGGTGGGCACAGATACGCAGTATTTT	TRBD1	TRBJ2-3	TRBV9	.
CASSSAPTGAVNEQYF	TGTGCCAGCAGCTCCGCCCCGACAGGGGCCGTAAACGAGCAGTACTTC	TRBD1	TRBJ2-7	TRBV7-8	.
CATGGAATEAFF	TGTGCCACGGGGGGGGCTGCGACTGAAGCTTTCTTT	.	TRBJ1-1	TRBV6-5	.
CASSPVTDTEAFF	TGTGCCAGCAGTCCCGTTACTGACACTGAAGCTTTCTTT	.	TRBJ1-1	TRBV6-5	once
CAEGLADTDTQYF	TGTGCCGAAGGACTAGCGGACACAGATACGCAGTATTTT	TRBD2	TRBJ2-3	TRBV7-2	.
CASSIEGSPDRNQPQHF	TGTGCCAGTAGTATAGAAGGGAGTCCGGATCGGAATCAGCCCCAGCATTTT	.	TRBJ1-5	TRBV19	.
CASSVGQKTEAFF	TGTGCCAGCAGCGTAGGGCAGAAGACTGAAGCTTTCTTT	.	TRBJ1-1	TRBV9	.
CATSRDWIGPGTSGDQETQYF	TGTGCCACCAGCAGAGATTGGATAGGACCCGGGACTAGCGGGGATCAAGAGACCCAGTACTTC	TRBD2	TRBJ2-5	TRBV15	.
CASSLASGGYNEQFF	TGTGCCAGCAGTTTAGCGAGCGGGGGTTACAATGAGCAGTTCTTC	TRBD2	TRBJ2-1	TRBV27	.
CASSSNRFRAFF	TGTGCCAGCAGTTCAAACAGGTTCAGGGCTTTCTTT	.	TRBJ1-1	TRBV7-9	.
CASSFSPWGEGLEDEQFF	TGTGCCAGCAGCTTCAGCCCTTGGGGGGAGGGCCTGGAAGATGAGCAGTTCTTC	TRBD2	TRBJ2-1	TRBV3-1/TRBV3-2	.
CASRIQGYDSPLHF	TGTGCCAGCAGGATACAGGGATACGATTCACCCCTCCACTTT	.	TRBJ1-6	TRBV6-5	.
CASSLVGEAQETQYF	TGTGCCAGCAGCTTAGTTGGGGAGGCCCAAGAGACCCAGTACTTC	.	TRBJ2-5	TRBV7-2	few
CASSGTVNQPQHF	TGTGCCAGTTCAGGGACAGTCAATCAGCCCCAGCATTTT	TRBD1	TRBJ1-5	TRBV19	once
CASSGTETNFWSGNTIYF	TGTGCCAGCTCGGGAACAGAGACTAATTTTTGGTCTGGAAACACCATATATTTT	.	TRBJ1-3	TRBV2	.
CASGLEGWGANQPQHF	TGTGCTAGTGGTTTGGAGGGGTGGGGTGCGAATCAGCCCCAGCATTTT	.	TRBJ1-5	TRBV12-5	.
CAIKTGDTYYGYTF	TGTGCCATCAAGACCGGCGACACCTACTATGGCTACACCTTC	.	TRBJ1-2	TRBV10-3	.
CASNTELMNTEAFF	TGTGCCAGCAATACAGAACTGATGAACACTGAAGCTTTCTTT	.	TRBJ1-1	TRBV5-4	.
CASSQDGPTSGSSYNEQFF	TGCGCCAGCAGCCAAGATGGTCCGACTAGCGGGAGTTCCTACAATGAGCAGTTCTTC	TRBD2	TRBJ2-1	TRBV4-3	.
CASSGQGGREAFF	TGCGCCAGCAGCGGACAGGGGGGGAGGGAAGCTTTCTTT	TRBD1	TRBJ1-1	TRBV4-3	.
CASSTLGLAGGETQYF	TGTGCCAGCAGTACCCTCGGACTAGCGGGAGGGGAGACCCAGTACTTC	TRBD2	TRBJ2-5	TRBV27	.
CASSHQFADTQYF	TGTGCCAGCAGCCATCAGTTTGCAGATACGCAGTATTTT	.	TRBJ2-3	TRBV13	.
CASSLSRDQPQHF	TGTGCCAGCAGCTTATCCAGGGATCAGCCCCAGCATTTT	.	TRBJ1-5	TRBV7-2	.
CASSPGGGMSGANVLTF	TGTGCCAGCAGCCCTGGGGGGGGTATGTCTGGGGCCAACGTCCTGACTTTC	TRBD2	TRBJ2-6	TRBV13	.
CASGTGGGYEQYF	TGTGCCTCGGGGACAGGGGGGGGCTACGAGCAGTACTTC	TRBD1	TRBJ2-7	TRBV10-3	.
CATTGGAGVAKNIQYF	TGCGCCACTACCGGGGGGGCGGGAGTAGCCAAAAACATTCAGTACTTC	TRBD2	TRBJ2-4	TRBV10-2	.
CAWSVGGATIYF	TGTGCCTGGAGTGTCGGAGGGGCCACCATATATTTT	.	TRBJ1-3	TRBV30	few
CASSQRQGLAGGELFF	TGCGCCAGCAGCCAGCGGCAGGGACTAGCCGGCGGGGAGCTGTTTTTT	TRBD2	TRBJ2-2	TRBV4-1	.
CASSGSAYEQYF	TGCGCCAGCAGCGGGAGCGCCTACGAGCAGTACTTC	.	TRBJ2-7	TRBV10-1	.
CASSYFITDTQYF	TGTGCCAGCAGTTATTTTATCACAGATACGCAGTATTTT	.	TRBJ2-3	TRBV6-5	.
CASSNRGDTEAFF	TGTGCCAGTAGTAACAGGGGGGACACTGAAGCTTTCTTT	TRBD1	TRBJ1-1	TRBV19	once
CASSMRGLAIGYTF	TGTGCCAGTAGTATGAGAGGGTTAGCGATCGGCTACACCTTC	.	TRBJ1-2	TRBV19	.
CASSQDRLAHNNEQFF	TGTGCCAGCAGCCAAGACCGTCTAGCACATAACAATGAGCAGTTCTTC	.	TRBJ2-1	TRBV14	.